This TCR beta chain was captured by sequencing in a study of T cell responses to AZD1222 COVID-19 vaccine. Study-wide results and limits: In all cases, repertoires were sampled only after the peak T cell response. Donor demographics were predominantly white British with a female majority; clonal diversity may be underestimated.

Per germline, CDR1 MNHEY and CDR2 SVGAGI. This CDR3 region has 13 residues. Trimming removed 6 bases at V and 5 bases at J, with 13 bases between. Here immunoSEQ multiplex PCR was the method, and the copy in TCRdb shows in-frame clones only, minus some. Among tens of thousands of clones listed, 75% to 95% were seen once. In regard to this clone: As yet, its antigen is unknown.

V gene TRBV6-5 combines with J gene TRBJ1-1, with no clear D. The starting material was peripheral blood, obtained on day 0 of MenACWY control vaccination. The clonotype originates from an adult in good health. CDR3 region: CASRDRVSTEAFF. The DNA for the CDR3 is TGTGCCAGCAGGGACCGCGTTTCTACTGAAGCTTTCTTT.